The rows below give T cell receptor beta chains drawn from one sample of a study of PD-L1 blockade in urothelial cancer. Some clones are missing from TCRdb's copy, which holds only in-frame ones; the method was immunoSEQ multiplex PCR. The repertoire holds fewer than 100,000 clones, with approximately 86% as singletons. The specimen comprised PBMCs, sampled around atezolizumab (anti-PD-L1) treatment. These receptors originate from a man between 40 and 49 years old with urothelial cancer. Both conserved end residues are part of each CDR3. A D gene is named only where the DNA matches it firmly. Not every row has a clone size; where given, it reads once, few, many or a size class.

abundance,d_gene,j_gene,v_gene,CDR3nt,CDR3aa
NA,NA,TRBJ2-3,TRBV7-9,TGTGCCAGCAGCCAAACCGGGACTTCCACAGATACGCAGTATTTT,CASSQTGTSTDTQYF
few,NA,TRBJ1-3,TRBV14,TGTGCCAGCAGCCAAGTAGCCGGAGGCTCTGGAAACACCATATATTTT,CASSQVAGGSGNTIYF
once,TRBD2,TRBJ2-2,TRBV18,TGTGCCAGCTCCACGTCGACCGGGACTAGCGGGAGGGCCGGGGAGCTGTTTTTT,CASSTSTGTSGRAGELFF
NA,TRBD2,TRBJ2-1,TRBV9,TGTGCCAGCAGCGTAGCTCGGCTAGCGGTTGGTAATGAGCAGTTCTTC,CASSVARLAVGNEQFF
NA,NA,TRBJ1-2,TRBV5-6,TGTGCCAGCAGCTTTGTATCCGCTAACTATGGCTACACCTTC,CASSFVSANYGYTF
NA,NA,TRBJ2-2,TRBV29-1,TGCAGCGTTGAAGCAGGGGTGAACACCGGGGAGCTGTTTTTT,CSVEAGVNTGELFF
NA,TRBD2,TRBJ2-1,TRBV4-2,TGTGCCAGCAGCCCCACGACTAGCGGGACCAATGAGCAGTTCTTC,CASSPTTSGTNEQFF
few,TRBD1,TRBJ2-7,TRBV5-1,TGCGCCAGCAGCCGGGACAGGGGAGAATACGAGCAGTACTTC,CASSRDRGEYEQYF
NA,NA,TRBJ2-7,TRBV5-1,TGCGCCAGCAGCTTGGTGGTGAGCCCCTACGAGCAGTACTTC,CASSLVVSPYEQYF
NA,TRBD2,TRBJ2-3,TRBV28,TGTGCCAGCAGCTCTAGCGGGAGCGTGGCAGATACGCAGTATTTT,CASSSSGSVADTQYF
NA,NA,TRBJ1-1,TRBV19,TGTGCCAGTAGTATACAAGGAGGGACTGAAGCTTTCTTT,CASSIQGGTEAFF
NA,NA,TRBJ2-3,TRBV7-7,TGTGCTAGCAGCTTAGAGTCGACTACTGATACGCAGTATTTT,CASSLESTTDTQYF
NA,TRBD1,TRBJ2-7,TRBV6-5,TGTGCCAGCAGTTACTCAGGGACAGGGGTCCACGAGCAGTACTTC,CASSYSGTGVHEQYF
once,TRBD1,TRBJ2-1,TRBV5-6,TGTGCCAGCAGCTTGGCCAGGGGGCTATACAATGAGCAGTTCTTC,CASSLARGLYNEQFF
NA,NA,TRBJ1-2,TRBV28,TGTGCCAGCAGCTCCGACAGCTATCAAAGCTACACCTTC,CASSSDSYQSYTF
NA,NA,TRBJ2-1,TRBV4-2,TGTGCCAGCAGCCAAGACGCGATTGAGGGTGAGCAGTTCTTC,CASSQDAIEGEQFF
NA,TRBD1,TRBJ1-2,TRBV18,TGTGCCAGCTCACCACCATCCGGGACAGGGGGGTATGGCTACACCTTC,CASSPPSGTGGYGYTF
NA,NA,TRBJ2-3,TRBV28,TGTGCCAGTGCCGGGTCGCTGGGGGGTAGCGGAAATTCTTCCCCGCGCGGGGATACGCAGTATTTT,CASAGSLGGSGNSSPRGDTQYF
NA,NA,TRBJ1-2,TRBV28,TGTGCCAGCAGTCACACCTATGGCTACACCTTC,CASSHTYGYTF
NA,TRBD1,TRBJ1-2,TRBV2,TGTGCCAGTTCACTCGGGACAGGGTATAACGGCTACACCTTC,CASSLGTGYNGYTF
NA,NA,TRBJ1-5,TRBV4-1,TGCGCCAGCAGCCAAGATCTCCAGGGGTATCGGCCCCAGCATTTT,CASSQDLQGYRPQHF
NA,TRBD1,TRBJ2-1,TRBV2,TGTGCCAGCAGGGCCGGGACAGGAAACAATGAGCAGTTCTTC,CASRAGTGNNEQFF
NA,TRBD1,TRBJ1-5,TRBV2,TGTGCCAGCAGTCGCCGACAGGGAGGTCAGCCCCAGCATTTT,CASSRRQGGQPQHF
NA,NA,TRBJ2-3,TRBV6-4,TGTGCCAGCAGTGATGGCTTCACAGATACGCAGTATTTT,CASSDGFTDTQYF
NA,NA,TRBJ2-1,TRBV7-8,TGTGCCAGCAGTCGTACGGTGAATGAGCAGTTCTTC,CASSRTVNEQFF
NA,NA,TRBJ2-3,TRBV30,TGTGCCTGGAGTCCCCTACAGGGTGGCACAGATACGCAGTATTTT,CAWSPLQGGTDTQYF
few,TRBD1,TRBJ1-1,TRBV7-3,TGTGCCAGCAGCGTAGGACAGGGCGAAGCTTTCTTT,CASSVGQGEAFF
NA,NA,TRBJ1-1,TRBV18,TGTGCCAGCTCGCCAGGGATTAGACAGCATGAAGCTTTCTTT,CASSPGIRQHEAFF
NA,TRBD1,TRBJ1-1,TRBV7-8,TGTGCCAGCAGGGTCGTCACAGGGGGCGAGAACACTGAAGCTTTCTTT,CASRVVTGGENTEAFF
NA,TRBD2,TRBJ2-7,TRBV7-9,TGTGCCAGCAGCCCCGGACTAGCGGGGAGCTCCTACGAGCAGTACTTC,CASSPGLAGSSYEQYF
NA,TRBD1,TRBJ2-3,TRBV7-3,TGTGCCGGAATGACAGGGTTTGAAAACACAGATACGCAGTATTTT,CAGMTGFENTDTQYF
once,TRBD1,TRBJ1-5,TRBV7-9,TGTGCCAGCAGCAGGGGGCTCGATCAGCCCCAGCATTTT,CASSRGLDQPQHF
few,NA,TRBJ1-1,TRBV28,TGTGCCAGCAGTTTCCCGTACACTGAAGCTTTCTTT,CASSFPYTEAFF
once,TRBD1,TRBJ1-1,TRBV4-1,TGCGCCAGCAGCCAAGGACCGGGACAGGGAACTGAAGCTTTCTTT,CASSQGPGQGTEAFF
NA,NA,TRBJ1-2,TRBV19,TGTGCCAGTAGTATCACAGGCATCAACCTTGACCCGTATGGCTACACCTTC,CASSITGINLDPYGYTF
NA,NA,TRBJ1-3,TRBV10-3,TGTGCCATCCAGGCGGGAAACACCATATATTTT,CAIQAGNTIYF
NA,TRBD1,TRBJ1-1,TRBV28,TGTGCCAGCAGTTTAGCAGGGGGAAGCACTGAAGCTTTCTTT,CASSLAGGSTEAFF
NA,NA,TRBJ2-2,TRBV28,TGTGCCAGCAGCCTCGTGGGAGTCGTTACCGGGGAGCTGTTTTTT,CASSLVGVVTGELFF
NA,TRBD2,TRBJ2-1,TRBV7-2,TGTGCCAGCAGCTTAGTAGCGGGAGGGGGGTACAATGAGCAGTTCTTC,CASSLVAGGGYNEQFF
NA,NA,TRBJ2-4,TRBV15,TGTGCCACCAGCAGAGAGGACGCGGGCATTCAGTACTTC,CATSREDAGIQYF
NA,TRBD2,TRBJ2-7,TRBV19,TGTGCCAGTAGTAGAACCGGGACTAGCGGGCCCCTTGCCTACGAGCAGTACTTC,CASSRTGTSGPLAYEQYF
NA,NA,TRBJ2-5,TRBV5-4,TGTGCCAGCAGCGAAAGGGGTCTTACTCAAGAGACCCAGTACTTC,CASSERGLTQETQYF
NA,NA,TRBJ2-5,TRBV7-6,TGTGCCAGCAGCTTTCGAGCCAGGGATCTCCAAGAGACCCAGTACTTC,CASSFRARDLQETQYF
NA,NA,TRBJ2-7,TRBV5-1,TGCGCCAGCAGCTCAACGGGACAGGGACTAGTGGGGCAGTACTTC,CASSSTGQGLVGQYF
NA,NA,TRBJ2-1,TRBV2,TGTGCCAGCAGTGAAGCTGGGCAGCTCTCCTACAATGAGCAGTTCTTC,CASSEAGQLSYNEQFF
NA,NA,TRBJ1-1,TRBV19,TGTGCCAGTAGTATTCGGTATAATGGGAACACTGAAGCTTTCTTT,CASSIRYNGNTEAFF
NA,NA,TRBJ2-7,TRBV9,TGTGCCAGCAGCCCCGAAGGTACAGGGCGTAACGAGCAGTACTTC,CASSPEGTGRNEQYF
NA,TRBD2,TRBJ2-5,TRBV13,TGTGCCAGCAGCTTCTTAGCGGGAGAGGGTGAGACCCAGTACTTC,CASSFLAGEGETQYF
NA,TRBD2,TRBJ2-5,TRBV4-1,TGCGCCAGCAGCCTAGCGGGGGGAGAGACCCAGTACTTC,CASSLAGGETQYF
NA,NA,TRBJ1-2,TRBV27,TGTGCCAGCAGTTCCGGAGCGGGACCCCAACGTAGTGGCTACACCTTC,CASSSGAGPQRSGYTF
few,TRBD2,TRBJ2-5,TRBV29-1,TGCAGCGTTGATCTGGGGACTAGCGGGAGGGCTAGGAAAGAGACCCAGTACTTC,CSVDLGTSGRARKETQYF
NA,NA,TRBJ1-4,TRBV5-1,TGCGCCAGCAAGGCGGCTAATGAAAAACTGTTTTTT,CASKAANEKLFF
NA,TRBD1,TRBJ1-5,TRBV19,TGTGCCAGTAGCCAGACAGGGAGGTATCAGCCCCAGCATTTT,CASSQTGRYQPQHF
NA,NA,TRBJ2-5,TRBV7-2,TGTGCCAGCAGCCCTGACTTGGGAGAGACCCAGTACTTC,CASSPDLGETQYF
NA,NA,TRBJ2-7,TRBV2,TGTGCCAGCAACGAGAAATCCTACGAGCAGTACTTC,CASNEKSYEQYF
NA,NA,TRBJ2-5,TRBV20-1,TGCAGTGCTACCAGCGGAGAGACCCAGTACTTC,CSATSGETQYF
NA,NA,TRBJ2-7,TRBV2,TGTGCCAGCAGTGAAACGGCAGGGGTGGGTCTCGAGCAGTACTTC,CASSETAGVGLEQYF
NA,NA,TRBJ1-1,TRBV18,TGTGCCAGCTCACTGGACCTGGGGGCGAACACTGAAGCTTTCTTT,CASSLDLGANTEAFF
NA,TRBD2,TRBJ2-1,TRBV11-3,TGTGCCAGCAGCCAGGGGGGTAGCGGGAGGCCCAGAGAGCAGTTCTTC,CASSQGGSGRPREQFF
NA,TRBD1,TRBJ2-5,TRBV27,TGTGCCAGCAGTGCCCCGGGACAGGGAGTGACCCAGTACTTC,CASSAPGQGVTQYF